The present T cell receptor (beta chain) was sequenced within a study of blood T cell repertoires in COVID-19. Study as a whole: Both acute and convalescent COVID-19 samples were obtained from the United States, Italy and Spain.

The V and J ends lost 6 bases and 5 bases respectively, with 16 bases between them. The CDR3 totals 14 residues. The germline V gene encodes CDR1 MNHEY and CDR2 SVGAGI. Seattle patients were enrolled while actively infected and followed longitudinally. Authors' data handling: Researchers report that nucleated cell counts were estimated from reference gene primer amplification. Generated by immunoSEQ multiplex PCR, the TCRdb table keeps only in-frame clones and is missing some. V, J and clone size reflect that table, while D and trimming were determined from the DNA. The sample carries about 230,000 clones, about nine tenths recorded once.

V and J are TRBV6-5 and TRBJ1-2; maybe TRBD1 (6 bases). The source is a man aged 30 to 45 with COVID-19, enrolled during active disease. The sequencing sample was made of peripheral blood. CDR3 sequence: CASRRTAGFYGYTF. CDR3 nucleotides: TGTGCCAGCAGGCGGACAGCCGGTTTTTATGGCTACACCTTC.